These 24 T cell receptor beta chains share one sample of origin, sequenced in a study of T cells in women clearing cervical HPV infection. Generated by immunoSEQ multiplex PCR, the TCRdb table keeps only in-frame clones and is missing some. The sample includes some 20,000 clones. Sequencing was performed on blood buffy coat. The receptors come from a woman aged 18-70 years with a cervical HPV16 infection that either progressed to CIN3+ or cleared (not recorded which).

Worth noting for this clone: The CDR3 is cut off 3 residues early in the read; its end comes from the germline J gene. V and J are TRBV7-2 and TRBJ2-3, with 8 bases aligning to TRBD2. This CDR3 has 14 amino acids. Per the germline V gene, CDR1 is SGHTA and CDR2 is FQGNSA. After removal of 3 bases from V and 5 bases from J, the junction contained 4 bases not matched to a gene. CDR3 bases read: TGTGCCAGCAGCTTTAGCGGGGCCGAAGATACG. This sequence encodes CASSFSGAEDT. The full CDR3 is CASSFSGAEDTQYF.

The CDR3 protein is CASSLAQLAGAKETQYF. The CDR3 bases that were read are TGTGCCAGCAGCTTAGCCCAACTAGCGGGGGCCAAAGAGACG. V gene TRBV7-2 combines with J gene TRBJ2-3, with 11 nucleotides matching TRBD2. The CDR3 end falls 3 residues outside the read, so it is completed with the germline J gene. Germline CDR1 reads SGHTA; CDR2 reads FQGNSA. The CDR3 loop spans 17 amino acids. Looking up the rest from reference TRBV7-2 and TRBJ2-3 gives the full variable domain: GAGVSQSPSNKVTEKGKDVELRCDPISGHTALYWYRQSLGQGLEFLIYFQGNSAPDKSGLPSDRFSAERTGGSVSTLTIQRTQQEDSAVYLCASSLAQLAGAKETQYFGPGTRLTVL.

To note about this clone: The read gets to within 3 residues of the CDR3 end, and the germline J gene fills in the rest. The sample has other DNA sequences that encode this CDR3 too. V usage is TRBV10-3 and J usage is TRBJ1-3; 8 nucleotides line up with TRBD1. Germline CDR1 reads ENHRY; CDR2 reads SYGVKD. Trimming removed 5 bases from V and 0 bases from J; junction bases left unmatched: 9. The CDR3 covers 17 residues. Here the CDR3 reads CAISKPGQGASGNTIYF. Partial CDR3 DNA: TGTGCCATCAGTAAACCGGGGCAGGGGGCCTCTGGAAACACC.

The CDR3 is CSARDWGTSGFNEQFF. CDR3 bases read: TGCAGTGCTAGAGATTGGGGGACTAGCGGATTCAATGAG. The chain combines TRBV20-1 with TRBJ2-1; 11 nucleotides match TRBD2. The read stops 3 residues short of the end of the CDR3; the missing end is completed from the germline J gene. The CDR3 consists of 16 residues. V was pared by 0 bases and J by 6 bases, with 7 bases of the junction left unmatched. Germline CDR1 is DFQATT and CDR2 is SNEGSKA (reference sequence).

CDR3 in amino acids: CASSLAGYDQETQYF. The CDR3 DNA, read in part, is TGCGCCAGCAGCTTGGCAGGGTACGACCAAGAGACC. V gene TRBV5-1 combines with J gene TRBJ2-5; possibly TRBD1 for D (5 bases). The CDR3 end is not reached by the read, which stops 3 residues before it; the germline J gene fills it in. Germline values: CDR1 SGHRS, CDR2 YFSETQ. The V and J ends lost 0 bases and 0 bases respectively, with 9 bases between them. This CDR3 contains 15 residues.

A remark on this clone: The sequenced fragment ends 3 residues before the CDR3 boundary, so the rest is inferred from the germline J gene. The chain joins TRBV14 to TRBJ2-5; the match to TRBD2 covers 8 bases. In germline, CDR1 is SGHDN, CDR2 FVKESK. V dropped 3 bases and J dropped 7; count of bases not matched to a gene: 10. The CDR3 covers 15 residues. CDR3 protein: CASSHDTSGLGTQYF. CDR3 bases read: TGTGCCAGCAGCCACGATACTAGCGGCCTCGGGACC.

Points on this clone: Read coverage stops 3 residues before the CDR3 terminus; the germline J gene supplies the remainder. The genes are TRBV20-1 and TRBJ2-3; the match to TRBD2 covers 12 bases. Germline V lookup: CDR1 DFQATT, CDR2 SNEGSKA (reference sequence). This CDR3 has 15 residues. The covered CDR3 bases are TGCAGTGTTATAAGACTAGCGGGAGAACAAGAGACG. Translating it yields CSVIRLAGEQET. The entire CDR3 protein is CSVIRLAGEQETQYF.

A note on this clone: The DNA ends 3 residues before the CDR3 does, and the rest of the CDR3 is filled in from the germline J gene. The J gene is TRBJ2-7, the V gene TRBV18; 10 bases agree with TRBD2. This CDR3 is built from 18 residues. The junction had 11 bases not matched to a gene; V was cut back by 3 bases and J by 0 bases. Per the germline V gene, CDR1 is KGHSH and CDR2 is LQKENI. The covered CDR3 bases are TGTGCCAGCTCACCCCTGGCTAGCGGGAGCGTAAGCTCCTACGAG. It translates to CASSPLASGSVSSYE. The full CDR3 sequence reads CASSPLASGSVSSYEQYF.

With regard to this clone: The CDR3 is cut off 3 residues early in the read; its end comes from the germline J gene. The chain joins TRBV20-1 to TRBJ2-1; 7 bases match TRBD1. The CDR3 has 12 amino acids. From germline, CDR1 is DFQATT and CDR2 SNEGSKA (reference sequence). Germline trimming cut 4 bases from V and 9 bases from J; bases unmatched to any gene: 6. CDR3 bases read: TGCAGTGCTATTCGGGACAGAGCTGAG. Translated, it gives CSAIRDRAE. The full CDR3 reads CSAIRDRAEQFF.

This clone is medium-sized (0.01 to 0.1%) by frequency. CDR3 region: CASKLAGYNEQFF. Partial CDR3 DNA: TGTGCCAGCAAACTAGCGGGCTACAATGAG. The V call is TRBV2, the J call TRBJ2-1, with TRBD2 identical over 9 bases. Read sequence stops 3 residues before the CDR3 end, and the germline J gene provides the missing end. CDR3 size: 13 residues. The germline V gene has CDR1 SNHLY and CDR2 FYNNEI. J was trimmed by 3 bases and V by 7 bases; bases with no gene match: 1.

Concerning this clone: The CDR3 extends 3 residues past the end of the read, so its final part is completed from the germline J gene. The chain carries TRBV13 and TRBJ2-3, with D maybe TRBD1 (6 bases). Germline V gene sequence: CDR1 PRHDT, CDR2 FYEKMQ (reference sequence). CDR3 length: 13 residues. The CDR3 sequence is CASSSQGRETQYF. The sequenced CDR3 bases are TGTGCCAGCAGCTCACAGGGTAGAGAGACG. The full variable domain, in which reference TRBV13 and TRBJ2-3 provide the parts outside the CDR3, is AAGVIQSPRHLIKEKRETATLKCYPIPRHDTVYWYQQGPGQDPQFLISFYEKMQSDKGSIPDRFSAQQFSDYHSELNMSSLELGDSALYFCASSSQGRETQYFGPGTRLTVL.

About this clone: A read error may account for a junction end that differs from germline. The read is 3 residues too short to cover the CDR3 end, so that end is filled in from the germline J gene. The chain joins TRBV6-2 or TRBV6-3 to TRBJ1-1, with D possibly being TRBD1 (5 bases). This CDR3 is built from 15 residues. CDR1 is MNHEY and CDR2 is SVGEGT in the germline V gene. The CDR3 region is CASSPGGDPNTDAFF. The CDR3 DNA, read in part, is TGTGCCAGCAGTCCCGGGGGGGACCCAAACACTGAC.

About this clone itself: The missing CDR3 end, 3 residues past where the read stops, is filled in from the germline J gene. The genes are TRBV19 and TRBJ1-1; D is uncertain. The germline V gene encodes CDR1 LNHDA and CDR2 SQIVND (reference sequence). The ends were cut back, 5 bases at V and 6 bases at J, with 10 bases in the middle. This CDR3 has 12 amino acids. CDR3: CASSFRRAEAFF. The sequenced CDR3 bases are TGTGCCAGTAGTTTCAGGAGGGCTGAA.

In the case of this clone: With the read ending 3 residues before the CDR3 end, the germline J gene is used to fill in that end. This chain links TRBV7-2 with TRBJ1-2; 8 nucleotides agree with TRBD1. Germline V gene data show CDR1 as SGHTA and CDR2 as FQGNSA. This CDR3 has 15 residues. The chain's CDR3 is CASSSTGDRYNDYTF. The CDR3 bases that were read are TGTGCCAGCAGTTCGACAGGGGACAGGTACAATGAC.

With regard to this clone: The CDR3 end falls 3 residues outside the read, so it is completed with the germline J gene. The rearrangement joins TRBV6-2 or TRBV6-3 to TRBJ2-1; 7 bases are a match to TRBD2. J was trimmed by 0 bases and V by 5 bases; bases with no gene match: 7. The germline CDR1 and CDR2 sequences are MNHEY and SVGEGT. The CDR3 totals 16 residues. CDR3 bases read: TGTGCCAGCAGTCGCTACGGGGGGAGCTCCTACAATGAG. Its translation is CASSRYGGSSYNE. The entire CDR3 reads CASSRYGGSSYNEQFF.

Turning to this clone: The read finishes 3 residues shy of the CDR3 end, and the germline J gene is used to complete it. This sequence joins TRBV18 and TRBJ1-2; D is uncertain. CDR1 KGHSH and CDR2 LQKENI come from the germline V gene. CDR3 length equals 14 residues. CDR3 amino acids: CASSPRHATDTYTF. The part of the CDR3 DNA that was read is TGTGCCAGCTCACCACGCCATGCCACAGATACC.

Partial CDR3 DNA: TGTGCCAGCAGTGAAGCCTATCCTGGCGGCTATACG. It encodes CASSEAYPGGYT. The full CDR3 protein is CASSEAYPGGYTQYF. The V and J genes are TRBV6-1 and TRBJ2-3; D is uncertain. Sequencing ends 3 residues short of the CDR3 end; the germline J gene provides the rest. Germline CDR1 reads MNHNS; CDR2 reads SASEGT. The CDR3 is 15 residues long. V lost 0 bases and J 7 bases, leaving 14 bases between the germline ends.

This chain's CDR3 is CSATQLAKETQYF. The part of the CDR3 DNA that was read is TGCAGTGCTACCCAACTAGCCAAGGAGACC. The chain combines TRBV20-1 with TRBJ2-5; weak D call: TRBD2 (6 bases). The read finishes 3 residues shy of the CDR3 end, and the germline J gene is used to complete it. This CDR3 has 13 amino acids. The germline V and J ends were trimmed by 4 bases and 5 bases, with 14 bases remaining between them. The germline CDR1 and CDR2 sequences are DFQATT and SNEGSKA (reference sequence).

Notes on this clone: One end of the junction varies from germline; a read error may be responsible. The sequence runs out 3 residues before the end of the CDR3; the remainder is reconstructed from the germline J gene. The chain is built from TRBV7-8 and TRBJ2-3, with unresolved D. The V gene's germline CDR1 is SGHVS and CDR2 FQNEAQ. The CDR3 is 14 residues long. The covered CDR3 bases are TGTGCCAGCAGTCCCCCGACGTCAACAGAGACG. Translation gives CASSPPTSTET. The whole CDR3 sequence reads CASSPPTSTETQYF.

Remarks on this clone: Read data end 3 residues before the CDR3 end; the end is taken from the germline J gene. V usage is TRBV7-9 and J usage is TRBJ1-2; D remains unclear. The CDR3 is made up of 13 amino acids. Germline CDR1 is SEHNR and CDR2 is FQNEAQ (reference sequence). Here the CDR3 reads CASSLVQTYDYTF. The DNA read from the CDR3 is TGTGCCAGCAGCTTAGTACAGACCTACGAC.

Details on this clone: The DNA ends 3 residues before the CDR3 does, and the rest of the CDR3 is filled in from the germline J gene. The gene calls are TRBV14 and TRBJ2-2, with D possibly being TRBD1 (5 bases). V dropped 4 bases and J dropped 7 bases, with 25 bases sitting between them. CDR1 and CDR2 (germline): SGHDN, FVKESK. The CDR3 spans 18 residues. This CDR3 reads CASSPTYGQGKKVGELFF. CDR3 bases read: TGTGCCAGCAGCCCAACTTATGGGCAGGGAAAGAAGGTCGGGGAG.

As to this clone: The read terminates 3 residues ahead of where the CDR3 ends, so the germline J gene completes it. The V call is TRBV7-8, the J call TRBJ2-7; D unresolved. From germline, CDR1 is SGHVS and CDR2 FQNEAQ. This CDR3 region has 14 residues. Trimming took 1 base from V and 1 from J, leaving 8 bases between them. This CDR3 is CASSLEKRSYEQYF. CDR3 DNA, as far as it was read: TGTGCCAGCAGCTTAGAGAAGCGATCCTACGAG.

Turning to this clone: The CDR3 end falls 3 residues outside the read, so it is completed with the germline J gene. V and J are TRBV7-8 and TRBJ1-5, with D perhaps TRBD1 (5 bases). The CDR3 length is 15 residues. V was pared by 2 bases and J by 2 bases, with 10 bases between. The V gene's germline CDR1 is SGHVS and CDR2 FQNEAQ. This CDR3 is CASSLSRDGNQPQHF. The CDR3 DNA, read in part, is TGTGCCAGCAGCTTATCCAGGGATGGCAATCAGCCC.

The CDR3 loop reads CSALKTGMGNQPQHF. Partial CDR3 DNA: TGCAGCGCCTTAAAGACAGGGATGGGCAATCAGCCC. V usage is TRBV29-1 and J usage is TRBJ1-5; the match to TRBD1 covers 7 bases. The read finishes 3 residues shy of the CDR3 end, and the germline J gene is used to complete it. CDR1 is SQVTM, CDR2 ANQGSEA, per germline. After removal of 7 bases from V and 2 bases from J, the junction contained 11 bases not matched to a gene. The CDR3 loop spans 15 amino acids. Full variable domain (missing parts from reference TRBV29-1 and TRBJ1-5): SAVISQKPSRDICQRGTSLTIQCQVDSQVTMMFWYRQQPGQSLTLIATANQGSEATYESGFVIDKFPISRPNLTFSTLTVSNMSPEDSSIYLCSALKTGMGNQPQHFGDGTRLSIL.